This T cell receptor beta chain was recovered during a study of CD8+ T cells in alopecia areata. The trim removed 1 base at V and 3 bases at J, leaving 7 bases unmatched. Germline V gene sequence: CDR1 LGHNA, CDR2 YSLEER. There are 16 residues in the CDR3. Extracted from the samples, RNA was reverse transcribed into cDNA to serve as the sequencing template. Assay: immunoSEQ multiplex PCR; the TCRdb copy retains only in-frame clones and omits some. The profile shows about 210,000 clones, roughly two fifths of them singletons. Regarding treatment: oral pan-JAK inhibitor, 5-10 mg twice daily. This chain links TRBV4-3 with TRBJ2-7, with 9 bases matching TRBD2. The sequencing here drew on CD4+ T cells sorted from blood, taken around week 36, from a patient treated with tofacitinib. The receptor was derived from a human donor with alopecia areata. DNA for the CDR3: TGCGCCAGCAGCCAAGGGTTGGTTAGCGGGAGCTACGAGCAGTACTTC. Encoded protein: CASSQGLVSGSYEQYF.